Ten or more counts support the clone carrying this TCR beta chain. This sample is part of a study of T-cell memory formation after mild COVID-19. TCRdb re-analysed the 5' RACE reads in MiXCR, keeping a single row per CDR3 protein. The sample yields about 360,000 distinct CDR3 sequences, around 15% seen once. CDR3 length equals 14 residues. V shed 7 bases, J shed 6 bases, and the junction held 10 bases outside the gene matches. The chain has TRBV12-3 or TRBV12-4 and TRBJ1-1; 8 bases fit TRBD1. This sequence originates from a man in his late teens or twenties who had mild COVID-19 (a few samples of this study predate the infection). Cell type and time point are not known. Sequencing was carried out using PBMCs or a T cell subset sorted from them (not recorded which). CDR3 DNA: TGTGCCAGCAAAGGACAGGGTTTGATCCCTGAAGCTTTCTTT. It specifies CASKGQGLIPEAFF.